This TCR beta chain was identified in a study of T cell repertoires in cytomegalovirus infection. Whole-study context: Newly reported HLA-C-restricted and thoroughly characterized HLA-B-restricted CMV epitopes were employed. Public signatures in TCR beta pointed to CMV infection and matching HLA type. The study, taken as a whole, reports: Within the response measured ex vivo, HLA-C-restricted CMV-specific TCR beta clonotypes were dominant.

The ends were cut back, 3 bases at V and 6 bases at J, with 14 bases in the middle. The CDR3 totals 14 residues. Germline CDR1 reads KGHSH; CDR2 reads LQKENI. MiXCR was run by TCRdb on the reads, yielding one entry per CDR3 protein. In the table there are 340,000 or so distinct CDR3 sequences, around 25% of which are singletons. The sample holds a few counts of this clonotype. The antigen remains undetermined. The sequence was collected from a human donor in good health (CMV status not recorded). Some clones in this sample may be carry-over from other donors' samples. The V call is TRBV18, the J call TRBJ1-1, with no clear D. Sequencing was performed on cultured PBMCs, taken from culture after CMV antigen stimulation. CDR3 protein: CASSPQVGLAEAFF. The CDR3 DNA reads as TGTGCCAGCTCACCTCAGGTAGGCTTGGCTGAAGCTTTCTTT. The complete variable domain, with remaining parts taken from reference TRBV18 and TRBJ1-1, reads NAGVMQNPRHLVRRRGQEARLRCSPMKGHSHVYWYRQLPEEGLKFMVYLQKENIIDESGMPKERFSAEFPKEGPSILRIQQVVRGDSAAYFCASSPQVGLAEAFFGQGTRLTVV.